This entry lists 2 T cell receptor beta chains sequenced from one sample in a study of neurological immune-mediated disorders. One entry per CDR3 protein results from TCRdb running MiXCR on the 5' RACE reads. The sample has just over 50,000 distinct CDR3 sequences; 3% to 4% are singletons. Input material: PBMCs. The source is a man aged 35 to 55 with multiple sclerosis.

This clonotype has at least ten counts. The chain has TRBV7-8 and TRBJ2-7, with D unclear. The CDR3 totals 12 residues. Trimming removed 5 bases at V and 3 bases at J, with 8 bases between. CDR1 SGHVS and CDR2 FQNEAQ come from the germline V gene. The CDR3 reads CASSLDIYEQYF. The CDR3 DNA reads TGTGCCAGCAGCCTCGACATCTACGAGCAGTACTTC.

There are many counts of this clonotype. V and J are TRBV27 and TRBJ1-5, with 9 bases matching TRBD1. V lost 5 bases, J lost 7 bases, and 6 bases stayed unmatched. The CDR3 extends over 14 amino acids. Germline V lookup: CDR1 MNHEY, CDR2 SMNVEV (reference sequence). In DNA, the CDR3 is TGTGCCAGCAGTCCCACAGGGGGCCGGCAGCCCCAGCATTTT. Its protein is CASSPTGGRQPQHF.